The clone carrying this TCR beta chain was counted at least ten times. Its specificity is unknown. The source of the sample is a study of CD8 T cells in ankylosing spondylitis. General study findings and limits: A TCR beta motif of eight highly homologous variants appeared characteristic of ankylosing spondylitis blood. From matched ankylosing spondylitis synovial fluid, disease-linked clones were reportedly recovered at significantly enriched levels.

Quantitative 5'-RACE with molecular barcodes was used to make the TCR beta libraries. In TCRdb, the 5' RACE reads were re-called with MiXCR into one record per CDR3 protein. The data show some 200,000 distinct CDR3 sequences, 9.5% to 15% seen once. The CDR3 sequence is 13 residues long. V lost 8 bases to trimming and J lost 2 bases; unmatched junction nucleotides: 6. Material: blood, either unsorted or a sorted T cell fraction (not recorded which). This chain joins TRBV12-3 or TRBV12-4 and TRBJ2-7; 7 bases are shared with TRBD1. The receptor comes from a male donor with ankylosing spondylitis or in good health (not recorded which). The CDR3 sequence: CASRSGQTYEQYF. DNA of the CDR3: TGTGCCAGCCGCTCGGGACAGACCTACGAGCAGTACTTC.